One T cell receptor (beta chain) is described in this entry. This sample is part of a study of T cell responses to AZD1222 COVID-19 vaccine. In germline, CDR1 is SEHNR, CDR2 FQNEAQ (reference sequence). The CDR3 totals 14 residues. V lost 3 bases and J 7 bases, leaving 12 bases between the germline ends. Produced via immunoSEQ multiplex PCR; TCRdb's table is partial and in-frame only. The sample includes 200,000 to 300,000 clones, 85% to 95% of them seen just once. The source of this sequence is an adult in good health. The source material was peripheral blood, sampled on day 0 of AZD1222 vaccination. This rearrangement joins TRBV7-9 to TRBJ1-4, with a tentative D call TRBD1 (5 bases). CDR3 DNA sequence: TGTGCCAGCAGCTTGGCCGGGGCCCCTGAAAAACTGTTTTTT. Translating gives CASSLAGAPEKLFF.